This passage covers 24 T cell receptor beta chains from one sample sequenced in a study of early stage breast cancer tumors. Profiling relied on immunoSEQ multiplex PCR, and the TCRdb table lists in-frame clones only, not all of them. The sample has 7,000 to 9,500 clones, around 77% seen once. Sequenced material: normal breast tissue next to the tumor. These receptors all come from a person in their sixties with breast cancer.

V usage is TRBV6-6 and J usage is TRBJ2-7; a possible D gene is TRBD1 (6 bases). Germline V gives CDR1 MNHNY, CDR2 SVGAGI (reference sequence). This CDR3 is built from 14 residues. V lost 10 bases and J lost 4, with 20 bases in between. The CDR3 here is CATSLDSGRYEQYF. DNA for the CDR3: TGTGCCACCTCCCTGGACAGCGGTAGGTACGAGCAGTACTTC.

The chain carries TRBV18 and TRBJ2-1; perhaps D is TRBD1 or TRBD2 (5 bases each). The length of the CDR3 is 13 residues. V was pared by 1 base and J by 7 bases, with 8 bases between. Germline-derived CDR1 and CDR2 are KGHSH and LQKENI. CDR3 DNA: TGTGCCAGCTCACCACAATGGGGGAATGAGCAGTTCTTC. It specifies CASSPQWGNEQFF.

V is TRBV7-2 and J is TRBJ2-4, with D perhaps matching TRBD1 (6 bases). Between the trimmed V and J ends, which lost 2 bases and 10 bases, there was a span of 24 bases. CDR3 length equals 17 residues. CDR1 is SGHTA, CDR2 FQGNSA, per germline. CDR3 coding DNA: TGTGCCAGCAGCTTATTTCTCCCTACAGGGCCAACGGGGATTCAGTACTTC. This translates into CASSLFLPTGPTGIQYF. Drawing the rest from reference TRBV7-2 and TRBJ2-4, the complete variable domain is GAGVSQSPSNKVTEKGKDVELRCDPISGHTALYWYRQSLGQGLEFLIYFQGNSAPDKSGLPSDRFSAERTGGSVSTLTIQRTQQEDSAVYLCASSLFLPTGPTGIQYFGAGTRLSVL.

The chain links TRBV21-1 to TRBJ2-1; TRBD2, as called in the table, went unchecked against the DNA. TRBV21-1 is a recognized pseudogene. This CDR3 has 17 residues. The CDR3 reads CASSKDRLAGIGNEQFF. DNA of the CDR3: TGTGCCAGCAGCAAAGACCGACTAGCGGGAATCGGCAATGAGCAGTTCTTC.

The table lists this clone with a few counts. This chain links TRBV9 with TRBJ2-7; 9 nucleotides match TRBD1. The length of the CDR3 is 15 residues. Germline CDR1 SGDLS, CDR2 YYNGEE. Trimming took 0 bases from V and 6 from J; bases not matched to a gene: 7. CDR3 loop: CASSVEGTGRSEQYF. In DNA form, the CDR3 reads TGTGCCAGCAGCGTAGAGGGGACAGGGCGGTCCGAGCAGTACTTC.

The sample holds a few counts of this clone. The chain employs TRBV4-1 and TRBJ2-7, with D possibly called TRBD1 or TRBD2 (5 bases each). Between the trimmed V and J ends, which lost 4 bases and 4 bases, there was a span of 8 bases. The germline gives CDR1 MGHRA, CDR2 YSYEKL. This CDR3 is 12 amino acids long. CDR3 amino acids: CASSPGPYEQYF. The CDR3 DNA sequence: TGCGCCAGCAGCCCGGGACCTTACGAGCAGTACTTC.

The chain carries TRBV5-1 and TRBJ2-7; 14 bases map to TRBD2. Trimming removed 3 bases from V and 3 bases from J; junction bases left unmatched: 5. CDR1 SGHRS and CDR2 YFSETQ come from the germline V gene. The CDR3 loop spans 16 amino acids. The CDR3 DNA is TGCGCCAGCAGCTCTACCGGGACTAGCGGGGGCTACGAGCAGTACTTC. Its translation: CASSSTGTSGGYEQYF.

Remarks on this clone: A read error may produce the germline difference seen at one junction end. In DNA form, the CDR3 reads TGTGTCAGCAGTTTGTATAGCAATCAGCCCCAGCATTTT. It translates to CVSSLYSNQPQHF. This rearrangement joins TRBV27 to TRBJ1-5; no firm D call. CDR1 MNHEY and CDR2 SMNVEV come from the germline V gene (reference sequence). The CDR3 runs to 13 residues.

This chain uses TRBV7-9 with TRBJ1-6, with D uncertain. Germline CDR1 is SEHNR and CDR2 is FQNEAQ (reference sequence). The V gene lost 1 base and the J gene lost 7 bases, with 5 bases spanning the gap. The CDR3 is 13 residues long. The CDR3 nucleotides are TGTGCCAGCAGCTTAGAAGGGAATTCACCCCTCCACTTT. It is translated as CASSLEGNSPLHF.

The CDR3 loop is CASSRPGLGFVVAETQYF. Here the CDR3 DNA reads TGTGCCAGCAGCCGACCGGGACTAGGCTTTGTTGTTGCGGAGACCCAGTACTTC. The gene calls are TRBV7-9 and TRBJ2-5, with 8 nucleotides matching TRBD2. CDR1 and CDR2 (germline): SEHNR, FQNEAQ (reference sequence). This CDR3 has 18 residues. After removal of 5 bases from V and 5 bases from J, the junction contained 19 bases not matched to a gene. The whole variable domain, filled in from reference TRBV7-9 and TRBJ2-5, reads DTGVSQNPRHKITKRGQNVTFRCDPISEHNRLYWYRQTLGQGPEFLTYFQNEAQLEKSRLLSDRFSAERPKGSFSTLEIQRTEQGDSAMYLCASSRPGLGFVVAETQYFGPGTRLLVL.

The chain recombines TRBV28 with TRBJ2-1, with 9 bases that match TRBD2. V gave up 3 bases and J gave up 6 bases; unmatched junction bases: 3. Germline lookup yields CDR1 MDHEN and CDR2 SYDVKM. The CDR3 runs to 14 residues. The CDR3 protein is CASSFSGSINEQFF. CDR3 nucleotides: TGTGCCAGCAGTTTTAGCGGGAGTATCAATGAGCAGTTCTTC.

The chain employs TRBV11-3 and TRBJ2-1; D may be TRBD2 (7 bases). The V end was cut by 4 bases, the J end by 8 bases, with 21 bases between. The CDR3 contains 16 residues. CDR1 is SGHNT and CDR2 is YENEEA in the germline V gene. This CDR3 is CASSSGGGGPLDEQFF. DNA of the CDR3: TGTGCCAGCAGCTCTGGAGGGGGAGGGCCATTGGATGAGCAGTTCTTC.

J is TRBJ2-7 and V is TRBV28, with 9 bases identical to TRBD2. V was pared by 3 bases and J by 6 bases, with 12 bases of the junction left unmatched. This CDR3 spans 16 amino acids. Germline V CDR1 and CDR2: MDHEN, SYDVKM. DNA of the CDR3: TGTGCCAGCAGTTTTTATAGACTAGCGGCACGGGGCGAGCAGTACTTC. It translates to CASSFYRLAARGEQYF.

CDR3 sequence (DNA): TGTGCCAGCAGCTTATTGTCGCAGGGGACTAACTATGGCTACACCTTC. Amino acids: CASSLLSQGTNYGYTF. J is TRBJ1-2 and V is TRBV7-8, with D possibly being TRBD1 (6 bases). CDR1 is SGHVS and CDR2 is FQNEAQ in the germline V gene. The V end was cut by 2 bases, the J end by 0 bases, with 13 bases between. This CDR3 comprises 16 residues.

This clone was detected a few times. The chain joins TRBV25-1 to TRBJ1-2; 10 bases align to TRBD1. CDR3 length: 14 residues. Germline V gene data show CDR1 as MGHDK and CDR2 as SYGVNS. Trimming at V came to 6 bases and at J to 6 bases, leaving 7 bases not matched to a gene. The CDR3 here is CASSLTGGSDGYTF. DNA for the CDR3: TGTGCCAGCAGCCTGACAGGGGGCAGTGATGGCTACACCTTC.

In this sample, this clone is medium-sized. V is TRBV5-1 and J is TRBJ1-5; D possibly corresponds to TRBD1 (5 bases). CDR3 size: 16 residues. The V end was cut by 0 bases, the J end by 5 bases, with 15 bases between. The germline CDR1 and CDR2 sequences are SGHRS and YFSETQ. The CDR3: CASSLEPRQSYQPQHF. The CDR3 nucleotides read TGCGCCAGCAGCTTGGAACCCCGACAGAGCTATCAGCCCCAGCATTTT.

This chain joins TRBV7-6 and TRBJ1-4; possible D gene TRBD1, 5 bases. The CDR3 consists of 18 residues. Germline CDR1 and CDR2: SGHVS and FNYEAQ. Trimming shortened V by 2 bases and J by 5 bases, and 21 bases separated the two germline ends. The CDR3 nucleotides are TGTGCCAGCAGCTTAAACCTATTGGGATGGGGGGAAAATGAAAAACTGTTTTTT. It encodes CASSLNLLGWGENEKLFF.

This CDR3 reads CASSGTDLHGTEAFF. DNA for the CDR3: TGTGCCAGCTCCGGGACAGACCTACATGGCACTGAAGCTTTCTTT. The chain is built from TRBV18 and TRBJ1-1, with TRBD1 matching over 7 bases. With 6 bases clipped from V and 4 bases from J, the junction kept 11 bases outside the gene matches. Germline CDR1 KGHSH, CDR2 LQKENI. The CDR3 covers 15 residues.

This clone was detected once. The chain carries TRBV18 and TRBJ1-1, with 7 bases matching TRBD1. This CDR3 has 13 amino acids. V lost 6 bases to trimming and J lost 2 bases; unmatched junction nucleotides: 3. Germline assignment: CDR1 KGHSH and CDR2 LQKENI. This CDR3 reads CASSRDRNTEAFF. CDR3 nucleotides: TGTGCCAGCTCCCGGGACAGAAACACTGAAGCTTTCTTT. The entire variable domain, with the rest obtained from reference TRBV18 and TRBJ1-1, is as follows: NAGVMQNPRHLVRRRGQEARLRCSPMKGHSHVYWYRQLPEEGLKFMVYLQKENIIDESGMPKERFSAEFPKEGPSILRIQQVVRGDSAAYFCASSRDRNTEAFFGQGTRLTVV.

This clone was seen a few times. V is TRBV12-2 and J is TRBJ2-2; the table's D gene call, TRBD2, was not cross checked with the DNA. TRBV12-2 is noted as a pseudogene. CDR3 length: 14 residues. The CDR3 nucleotides read TGTGCAAGTCCTAGCGGGCCGAACACCGGGGAGCTGTTTTTT. It is translated as CASPSGPNTGELFF.

The DNA of the CDR3 is TGTGCCAGCAGCTTAGATCTTGGGGAGCAGTTCTTC. This translates into CASSLDLGEQFF. The rearrangement joins TRBV11-3 to TRBJ2-1, with D unclear. The CDR3 contains 12 residues. CDR1 and CDR2 (germline): SGHNT, YENEEA. V was clipped by 0 bases and J by 10 bases, with 7 bases between them.

As to this clone: Other DNA sequences in the sample encode the same CDR3. The chain carries TRBV7-9 and TRBJ1-4; no firm D call. With 2 bases removed from V and 2 bases from J, the gap between germline ends came to 6 bases. Germline V gene lookup returns CDR1 SEHNR and CDR2 FQNEAQ (reference sequence). This CDR3 region has 14 residues. In DNA, the CDR3 is TGTGCCAGCAGCTTACACTCTACTAATGAAAAACTGTTTTTT. This encodes CASSLHSTNEKLFF.

The gene calls are TRBV5-5 and TRBJ2-7, with D uncertain. This CDR3 is 13 amino acids long. The ends were cut back, 0 bases at V and 5 bases at J, with 9 bases in the middle. The germline CDR1 and CDR2 sequences are SGHKS and YYEKEE (reference sequence). The CDR3 coding sequence is TGTGCCAGCAGCTTGGAGCGTGGGGACGAGCAGTACTTC. Its protein is CASSLERGDEQYF.

J is TRBJ2-5 and V is TRBV29-1, with D possibly matching TRBD2 (6 bases). CDR3 size: 15 residues. Trimming cost V 4 bases and J 0 bases, with 15 bases left between them. Germline V lookup: CDR1 SQVTM, CDR2 ANQGSEA. This CDR3 reads CSVVGRGTHQETQYF. Here the CDR3 DNA reads TGCAGCGTTGTGGGACGCGGGACCCACCAAGAGACCCAGTACTTC.